A selection of T cell receptor beta chains follows, all from one sample in a study of blood T cell repertoires in COVID-19. The table came from immunoSEQ multiplex PCR; TCRdb's copy has only in-frame clones and leaves some out. The table records about 250,000 clones, roughly 86% of them present only once. Material for sequencing was PBMCs or T cells enriched from blood (not recorded which). The receptors were sampled from a woman in her 30s with acute COVID-19. Both conserved end residues are part of each CDR3. The D gene is left open where the match is weak. Not all rows give a size; the values are once, few, many and, for expanded clones, a class.

TRBD1	TRBV9	once	TRBJ1-3	CASSVVGSQGAAAGNTIYF	TGTGCCAGCAGCGTAGTGGGGTCACAGGGGGCAGCGGCTGGAAACACCATATATTTT
NA	TRBV6-5	NA	TRBJ2-5	CASRDRTQYF	TGTGCCAGCAGGGACAGAACCCAGTACTTC
TRBD1	TRBV7-9	NA	TRBJ1-3	CASSEGGSSGNTIYF	TGTGCCAGCAGCGAAGGGGGCAGCTCTGGAAACACCATATATTTT
TRBD1	TRBV10-1	NA	TRBJ1-3	CATSDRSRGNTIYF	TGCGCCACGTCGGACAGGTCTCGTGGAAACACCATATATTTT
NA	TRBV10-3	NA	TRBJ1-2	CAISEVEKNYGYTF	TGTGCCATCAGTGAGGTTGAGAAGAACTATGGCTACACCTTC
NA	TRBV2	NA	TRBJ1-6	CASSPLVGVSYNSPLHF	TGTGCCAGCAGTCCTCTGGTGGGAGTCTCCTATAATTCACCCCTCCACTTT
TRBD1	TRBV5-1	NA	TRBJ2-2	CASSLPVDRGDGELFF	TGCGCCAGCAGCTTGCCTGTTGACAGGGGGGACGGGGAGCTGTTTTTT
TRBD1	TRBV4-1	NA	TRBJ2-5	CASSRNRGQETQYF	TGCGCCAGCAGCCGCAACAGGGGTCAAGAGACCCAGTACTTC
NA	TRBV7-2	NA	TRBJ2-6	CASSLRGLGANVLTF	TGTGCCAGCAGCTTGCGGGGGCTCGGGGCCAACGTCCTGACTTTC
TRBD1	TRBV7-2	NA	TRBJ1-1	CASRPGQGRTEAFF	TGTGCCAGCAGACCTGGACAGGGGAGGACTGAAGCTTTCTTT
NA	TRBV7-2	NA	TRBJ2-2	CASSLARFGTHVNTGELFF	TGTGCCAGCAGCTTAGCGAGGTTTGGAACCCACGTTAACACCGGGGAGCTGTTTTTT
TRBD2	TRBV27	NA	TRBJ2-1	CASHWRGGVDYNEQFF	TGTGCCAGCCATTGGCGGGGGGGCGTAGATTACAATGAGCAGTTCTTC
NA	TRBV7-9	NA	TRBJ1-1	CASSLDSTEAFF	TGTGCCAGCAGCTTAGACAGCACTGAAGCTTTCTTT
NA	TRBV11-2	NA	TRBJ2-5	CASSLGAGTEQETQYF	TGTGCCAGCAGCTTAGGGGCAGGAACTGAACAAGAGACCCAGTACTTC
TRBD1	TRBV11-2	NA	TRBJ1-2	CASSLVRTGGGYTF	TGTGCCAGCAGCTTAGTCCGGACAGGAGGTGGCTACACCTTC
NA	TRBV6-5	NA	TRBJ1-1	CASQGPNTEAFF	TGTGCCAGCCAGGGGCCGAACACTGAAGCTTTCTTT
TRBD1	TRBV18	few	TRBJ1-5	CASSLRDSDQPQHF	TGTGCCAGCTCGCTCCGGGACAGTGATCAGCCCCAGCATTTT
TRBD1	TRBV7-9	NA	TRBJ1-1	CASSLGDRVNTEAFF	TGTGCCAGCAGCTTGGGGGACAGGGTAAACACTGAAGCTTTCTTT
NA	TRBV19	NA	TRBJ1-1	CASTEHHVGGGTEAFF	TGTGCCAGCACAGAACACCATGTTGGGGGGGGCACTGAAGCTTTCTTT
NA	TRBV10-3	NA	TRBJ2-7	CAISPQGHEQYF	TGTGCCATCAGTCCCCAGGGCCACGAGCAGTACTTC
NA	TRBV6-4	NA	TRBJ1-4	CASDLEFNEKLFF	TGTGCCAGCGATTTGGAGTTTAATGAAAAACTGTTTTTT
NA	TRBV10-1	NA	TRBJ2-3	CASSERGLADTQYF	TGCGCCAGCAGTGAGAGGGGGTTAGCGGATACGCAGTATTTT
TRBD1	TRBV6-2/TRBV6-3	NA	TRBJ2-7	CASSYPGQGAYEQYF	TGTGCCAGCAGTTACCCGGGACAGGGGGCCTACGAGCAGTACTTC